The 21 T cell receptor beta chains given below trace back to one sample, sequenced in a study of blood T cell repertoires in COVID-19. TCRdb's table, derived via immunoSEQ multiplex PCR, lists solely in-frame clones and lacks some. The sample comprises under 300,000 clones, more than 70% of which are singletons, and around 0.98% rests with the top ten. Sequencing input: peripheral blood. Every receptor here comes from a woman between 35 and 50 years old who had recovered from COVID-19.

The rearrangement joins TRBV9 to TRBJ1-5, with TRBD1 matching 10 bases. CDR1 and CDR2 (germline): SGDLS, YYNGEE. V shed 6 bases, J shed 0 bases, and the junction held 12 bases outside the gene matches. The CDR3 is made up of 18 amino acids. The CDR3 DNA sequence: TGTGCCAGCACCCAGCGGGACAGGGGATGGGATAGCAATCAGCCCCAGCATTTT. Translation gives CASTQRDRGWDSNQPQHF.

The chain combines TRBV5-1 with TRBJ2-7; tentatively, D is TRBD1 (6 bases). CDR1 and CDR2 from the germline V gene are SGHRS and YFSETQ. The CDR3 is 16 amino acids. V was cut by 4 bases and J by 2 bases, with 19 bases left in between. CDR3 bases: TGCGCCAGCAGCAGACCGGGGCAGGGGCCGGCCTACGAGCAGTACTTC. It specifies CASSRPGQGPAYEQYF.

This chain uses TRBV19 with TRBJ1-2; D possibly corresponds to TRBD1 (6 bases). Trimming took 6 bases from V and 8 from J, leaving 19 bases between them. This CDR3 spans 14 amino acids. CDR1 and CDR2 from the germline V gene are LNHDA and SQIVND (reference sequence). DNA for the CDR3: TGTGCCAGTAGCCAGCGTGGGGGCGGTTTGGGCTACACCTTC. Protein product: CASSQRGGGLGYTF.

This clone showed up just once. Other DNA sequences from this sample encode an identical CDR3 as well. This rearrangement joins TRBV7-2 to TRBJ2-3; D is possibly TRBD2 (5 bases). CDR3 length: 15 amino acids. Germline lookup yields CDR1 SGHTA and CDR2 FQGNSA. Trimming left V 0 bases short and J 6 bases short, with 13 bases between. The CDR3 DNA reads TGTGCCAGCAGCTTAGCGGGAGTAGGTACCGATACGCAGTATTTT. Translating gives CASSLAGVGTDTQYF.

This rearrangement joins TRBV10-2 to TRBJ1-2, with a possible D match to TRBD1 (6 bases). CDR1 WSHSY and CDR2 SAAADI come from the germline V gene. Trimming cost V 6 bases and J 4 bases, with 21 bases left between them. The CDR3 runs 16 residues. The CDR3 nucleotides read TGCGCCAGCAGCCTTCGATCGGGGGGGGCGGGCTATGGCTACACCTTC. Translated: CASSLRSGGAGYGYTF.

The chain couples TRBV27 to TRBJ2-1; 8 positions match TRBD2. Trimming removed 2 bases from V and 5 bases from J; junction bases left unmatched: 8. CDR1 and CDR2 (germline): MNHEY, SMNVEV (reference sequence). The CDR3 extends over 16 amino acids. This CDR3 reads CASSLLGLAGDNEQFF. CDR3 DNA sequence: TGTGCCAGCAGTTTACTGGGCCTAGCGGGCGACAATGAGCAGTTCTTC.

The CDR3 DNA reads as TGTGCCAGCAGCCCCGGGGACTACGAGCAGTACTTC. It yields the protein CASSPGDYEQYF. The rearrangement uses TRBV3-1 (or the pseudogene TRBV3-2) and TRBJ2-7, with D possibly TRBD2 on 5 matching bases. The CDR3 consists of 12 residues. V shed 4 bases and J shed 3 bases, with 7 bases lying between them. CDR1 and CDR2 (germline): LGHDT, YNNKEL (reference sequence).

CDR3 residues: CASSPRAGTSNRYEQYV. Here the CDR3 DNA reads TGTGCCAGCAGCCCTCGGGCGGGGACTAGCAACCGCTACGAGCAGTACGTC. The chain recombines TRBV14 with TRBJ2-7, with 9 nucleotides matching TRBD2. The V gene's germline CDR1 is SGHDN and CDR2 FVKESK. V was clipped by 4 bases and J by 3 bases; unmatched bases: 13. The length of the CDR3 is 17 residues.

This rearrangement joins TRBV13 to TRBJ2-2; TRBD2 matches at 10 bases. The ends lost 5 bases at V and 9 bases at J; junction bases unmatched: 9. There are 15 residues in the CDR3. Germline CDR1 is PRHDT and CDR2 is FYEKMQ (reference sequence). CDR3 coding DNA: TGTGCCAGCAGCCCCCGACTAGCGGGCCTCCGGGAGCTGTTTTTT. The encoded protein is CASSPRLAGLRELFF.

The V gene is TRBV11-3, the J gene TRBJ2-5, with D possibly TRBD1 on 5 matching bases. CDR3 size: 14 residues. CDR1 is SGHNT and CDR2 is YENEEA in the germline V gene. The ends were cut back, 3 bases at V and 2 bases at J, with 10 bases in the middle. CDR3 DNA sequence: TGTGCCAGCAGCTTGGGGCACCTACAAGAGACCCAGTACTTC. Translated, it gives CASSLGHLQETQYF.

This chain uses TRBV24-1 with TRBJ2-1; TRBD1 is a possible D gene (5 bases). V gave up 3 bases and J gave up 10 bases, with 12 bases separating them. This CDR3 contains 13 residues. The germline V gene encodes CDR1 KGHDR and CDR2 SFDVKD. In DNA form, the CDR3 reads TGTGCCACCAGTGATCCGAGATGGGGCGAGCAGTTCTTC. As protein: CATSDPRWGEQFF.

The J gene is TRBJ1-2, the V gene TRBV29-1; D unresolved. Germline V CDR1 and CDR2: SQVTM, ANQGSEA. V was trimmed by 2 bases and J by 5 bases, leaving 9 bases between them. CDR3 length: 12 amino acids. The DNA for the CDR3 is TGCAGCGTTGAATCCGGTCCTTATGGCTACACCTTC. Residues: CSVESGPYGYTF.

V and J are TRBV5-4 and TRBJ2-5; TRBD2 agrees at 8 bases. Germline CDR1 SGHNT, CDR2 YYREEE (reference sequence). Trimming took 4 bases from V and 5 from J; bases not matched to a gene: 13. The CDR3 spans 16 residues. DNA of the CDR3: TGTGCCAGCAGCCCCCTGACTAGCGAGGAGGGGGAGACCCAGTACTTC. The encoded protein is CASSPLTSEEGETQYF.

The chain uses TRBV6-2 or TRBV6-3 and TRBJ2-7, with 8 bases matching TRBD1. The CDR3 is made up of 15 amino acids. The V segment lost 2 bases and the J segment 3 bases; nucleotides outside the gene matches: 6. Germline-derived CDR1 and CDR2 are MNHEY and SVGEGT. The CDR3 loop reads CASSYVRTGLYEQYF. In DNA, the CDR3 is TGTGCCAGCAGTTACGTCCGGACAGGGCTCTACGAGCAGTACTTC.

The chain employs TRBV14 and TRBJ2-5; 14 bases match TRBD2. The CDR3 runs 14 residues. CDR1 and CDR2 (germline): SGHDN, FVKESK. The V segment lost 4 bases and the J segment 10 bases; nucleotides outside the gene matches: 5. The CDR3 DNA follows: TGTGCCAGCAGCCCCCGACTAGCGGGAGGGGTCCAGTACTTC. Its translation: CASSPRLAGGVQYF. Drawing the rest from reference TRBV14 and TRBJ2-5, the complete variable domain is EAGVTQFPSHSVIEKGQTVTLRCDPISGHDNLYWYRRVMGKEIKFLLHFVKESKQDESGMPNNRFLAERTGGTYSTLKVQPAELEDSGVYFCASSPRLAGGVQYFGPGTRLLVL.

This chain links TRBV5-1 with TRBJ2-7; tentatively, D is TRBD1 (5 bases). The germline V and J ends were trimmed by 8 bases and 7 bases, with 13 bases remaining between them. Germline CDR1 SGHRS, CDR2 YFSETQ. This CDR3 has 11 residues. The CDR3, as DNA: TGCGCCAGTAAGGGGTCCCGGGAGCAGTACTTC. It translates to CASKGSREQYF.

V and J are TRBV7-3 and TRBJ2-1; D might be TRBD2 (7 bases). Trimming pared 5 bases from V and 5 bases from J, leaving 28 bases between. The CDR3 consists of 19 residues. CDR1 SGHTA and CDR2 FQGTGA come from the germline V gene. As DNA, the CDR3 is TGTGCCAGCAGCCCTCGGGGAGGGGGAGCCTTAGGGGTTGACAATGAGCAGTTCTTC. Encoded protein: CASSPRGGGALGVDNEQFF.

The V gene is TRBV5-1, the J gene TRBJ2-5; possibly TRBD1 for D (6 bases). Germline loops: CDR1 SGHRS, CDR2 YFSETQ. The CDR3 sequence is 16 residues long. V lost 6 bases and J lost 3, with 21 bases in between. CDR3 amino acids: CASTRVVVGAEETQYF. CDR3 bases: TGCGCCAGCACCCGGGTGGTGGTGGGGGCGGAAGAGACCCAGTACTTC. The variable domain in full, completed from reference TRBV5-1 and TRBJ2-5, reads KAGVTQTPRYLIKTRGQQVTLSCSPISGHRSVSWYQQTPGQGLQFLFEYFSETQRNKGNFPGRFSGRQFSNSRSEMNVSTLELGDSALYLCASTRVVVGAEETQYFGPGTRLLVL.

The CDR3 protein is CASSQEWLAASYNEQFF. The CDR3 nucleotides are TGTGCCAGCAGCCAAGAATGGCTAGCCGCCTCCTACAATGAGCAGTTCTTC. The V call is TRBV14, the J call TRBJ2-1; a possible D gene is TRBD2 (5 bases). Trimming took off 0 bases at V and 0 bases at J, with 12 bases between the two ends. Germline V gives CDR1 SGHDN, CDR2 FVKESK. The CDR3 totals 17 residues.

Here the CDR3 DNA reads TGTGCCAGCTCACCGGGCAGGGACACTGAAGCTTTCTTT. Its protein product is CASSPGRDTEAFF. The chain combines TRBV18 with TRBJ1-1; TRBD1 is a possible D gene (5 bases). The CDR3 contains 13 residues. Germline V gene lookup returns CDR1 KGHSH and CDR2 LQKENI. V lost 3 bases and J 3 bases, leaving 8 bases between the germline ends.

V gene TRBV30 combines with J gene TRBJ1-1; no clear D gene. This CDR3 contains 13 residues. V lost 8 bases and J lost 0, with 13 bases in between. Germline CDR1 is GTSNPN and CDR2 is SVGIG (reference sequence). CDR3 coding DNA: TGTGCCCCCCCCGGAGGGATGAACACTGAAGCTTTCTTT. Translation gives CAPPGGMNTEAFF.